The 14 T cell receptor beta chains presented below share a single source sample, sequenced in a study of blood T cell repertoires in COVID-19. Profiling relied on immunoSEQ multiplex PCR, and the TCRdb table lists in-frame clones only, not all of them. The sample shows 200,000 to 300,000 clones, more than 75% of them seen only once. Specimen: peripheral blood. The receptors stem from a woman aged 55-75 years with COVID-19, enrolled during active disease.

V and J are TRBV5-1 and TRBJ1-3, with a weak D call TRBD1 (6 bases). V was pared by 3 bases and J by 0 bases, with 13 bases between. The CDR3 is made up of 16 amino acids. Germline lookup yields CDR1 SGHRS and CDR2 YFSETQ. The CDR3 sequence is CASSSEQGTSGNTIYF. The CDR3 DNA reads as TGCGCCAGCAGCTCGGAGCAGGGGACCTCTGGAAACACCATATATTTT.

The V call is TRBV19, the J call TRBJ1-2, with 8 nucleotides matching TRBD1. CDR1 is LNHDA and CDR2 is SQIVND in the germline V gene (reference sequence). This CDR3 is 14 amino acids long. Trimming took 8 bases from V and 3 from J; bases not matched to a gene: 8. This CDR3 reads CASWGPQGDYGYTF. CDR3 nucleotide sequence: TGTGCCAGTTGGGGTCCACAGGGGGACTATGGCTACACCTTC.

The V gene is TRBV7-2, the J gene TRBJ2-2; 7 bases are a match to TRBD1. Trimming at V came to 4 bases and at J to 1 base, leaving 3 bases not matched to a gene. The germline CDR1 and CDR2 sequences are SGHTA and FQGNSA. The CDR3 length is 15 residues. The CDR3 DNA follows: TGTGCCAGCAGCTCACGACAGGGGAACACCGGGGAGCTGTTTTTT. This sequence encodes CASSSRQGNTGELFF.

This clone was counted a single time. The V gene is TRBV11-2, the J gene TRBJ2-7; D is possibly TRBD2 (5 bases). V gave up 0 bases and J gave up 2 bases, with 17 bases separating them. The CDR3 runs 17 residues. Looked up from germline, CDR1 is SGHAT and CDR2 is FQNNGV. CDR3 in DNA: TGTGCCAGCAGCTTAGATTGGGGAGCAGGACTCCCCTACGAGCAGTACTTC. Amino acids: CASSLDWGAGLPYEQYF.

The chain uses TRBV19 and TRBJ1-5; tentative D call: TRBD1 (6 bases). The CDR3 has 13 amino acids. Germline CDR1 LNHDA, CDR2 SQIVND (reference sequence). V was cut by 2 bases and J by 7 bases, with 9 bases left in between. CDR3 bases: TGTGCCAGTAGTATAAGACAGGAACAGCCCCAGCATTTT. Translating it yields CASSIRQEQPQHF.

The J gene is TRBJ2-5, the V gene TRBV19; 9 bases are a match to TRBD1. The V and J ends lost 6 bases and 1 base, in that order; junction bases with no gene match: 9. Germline V CDR1 and CDR2: LNHDA, SQIVND (reference sequence). This CDR3 spans 16 amino acids. CDR3 bases: TGTGCCAGTAGCCCGAGGGGACAGGGCCTCCAAGAGACCCAGTACTTC. It is translated as CASSPRGQGLQETQYF.

V and J are TRBV4-1 and TRBJ2-1, with D possibly being TRBD2 (5 bases). CDR1 and CDR2 (germline): MGHRA, YSYEKL. The CDR3 is 15 residues long. V lost 0 bases to trimming and J lost 6 bases, with 12 bases between them. The CDR3 here is CASSQDFPGVNEQFF. Written as DNA, the CDR3 is TGCGCCAGCAGCCAAGATTTCCCCGGGGTCAATGAGCAGTTCTTC.

The chain is built from TRBV30 and TRBJ1-2; TRBD1 matches at 8 bases. V lost 3 bases to trimming and J lost 8 bases; unmatched junction nucleotides: 8. Germline-derived CDR1 and CDR2 are GTSNPN and SVGIG (reference sequence). The CDR3 is 13 residues long. CDR3 coding DNA: TGTGCCTGGAGGGGGGACAGGTCTAAGGGCTACACCTTC. This encodes CAWRGDRSKGYTF. The variable domain in full, completed from reference TRBV30 and TRBJ1-2, reads SQTIHQWPATLVQPVGSPLSLECTVEGTSNPNLYWYRQAAGRGLQLLFYSVGIGQISSEVPQNLSASRPQDRQFILSSKKLLLSDSGFYLCAWRGDRSKGYTFGSGTRLTVV.

The J gene is TRBJ1-4, the V gene TRBV3-1 (or the pseudogene TRBV3-2); D is undetermined. CDR1 is LGHDT, CDR2 YNNKEL, per germline (reference sequence). Trimming shortened V by 6 bases and J by 5 bases, and 13 bases separated the two germline ends. The CDR3 contains 14 residues. The DNA for the CDR3 is TGTGCCAGCAGACATCGGGGATCGAATGAAAAACTGTTTTTT. Its translation is CASRHRGSNEKLFF.

This sequence joins TRBV9 and TRBJ2-2; 11 nucleotides align to TRBD2. In germline, CDR1 is SGDLS, CDR2 YYNGEE. Trimming removed 4 bases from V and 4 bases from J; junction bases left unmatched: 6. This CDR3 is 16 amino acids long. CDR3 sequence: CASSLLAGVGTGELFF. CDR3 nucleotide sequence: TGTGCCAGCAGCTTACTAGCGGGAGTTGGCACCGGGGAGCTGTTTTTT.

The chain employs TRBV7-2 and TRBJ2-1, with 10 bases lining up with TRBD2. The CDR3 runs 18 residues. The germline V gene encodes CDR1 SGHTA and CDR2 FQGNSA. Trimming took 0 bases from V and 7 from J; bases not matched to a gene: 12. The DNA of the CDR3 is TGTGCCAGCAGCTTAGCGCTGAGCGGGAGGGCCGGTATGAATGAGCAGTTCTTC. It codes for CASSLALSGRAGMNEQFF.

In its sample, this clone was seen once. The rearrangement links TRBV6-6 to TRBJ2-7, with 11 bases identical to TRBD2. The germline V gene has CDR1 MNHNY and CDR2 SVGAGI (reference sequence). CDR3 length equals 15 residues. J was trimmed by 3 bases and V by 6 bases; bases with no gene match: 7. CDR3 protein: CASSRGLAEGYEQYF. The DNA for the CDR3 is TGTGCCAGCAGCAGGGGACTAGCGGAGGGCTACGAGCAGTACTTC.

A few counts support this clone. The chain uses TRBV6-2 or TRBV6-3 and TRBJ1-4, with D hard to call. This CDR3 has 16 residues. The V end was cut by 2 bases, the J end by 6 bases, with 16 bases between. Germline V gives CDR1 MNHEY, CDR2 SVGEGT. CDR3 in amino acids: CASSYKISTRDEKLFF. CDR3 bases: TGTGCCAGCAGTTACAAGATCTCAACGCGGGATGAAAAACTGTTTTTT.

The chain employs TRBV5-1 and TRBJ2-3; TRBD2 matches 13 bases. The V and J ends lost 1 base and 1 base, in that order; junction bases with no gene match: 6. This CDR3 comprises 18 residues. Germline CDR1 and CDR2: SGHRS and YFSETQ. The CDR3 spells CASSLRRTSGGGTDTQYF. DNA of the CDR3: TGCGCCAGCAGCTTGCGTAGGACTAGCGGGGGAGGCACAGATACGCAGTATTTT.